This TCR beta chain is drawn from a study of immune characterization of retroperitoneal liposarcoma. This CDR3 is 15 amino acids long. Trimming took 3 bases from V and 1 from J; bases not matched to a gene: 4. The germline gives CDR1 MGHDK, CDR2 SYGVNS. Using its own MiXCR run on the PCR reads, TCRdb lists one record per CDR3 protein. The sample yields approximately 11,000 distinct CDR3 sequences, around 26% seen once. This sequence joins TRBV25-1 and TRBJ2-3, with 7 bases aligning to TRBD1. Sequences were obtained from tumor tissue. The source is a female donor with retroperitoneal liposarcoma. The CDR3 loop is CASSETGLRTDTQYF. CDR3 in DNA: TGTGCCAGCAGTGAGACAGGGCTTCGCACAGATACGCAGTATTTT.